Each of the 3 T cell receptor beta chains below was sequenced from the same sample in a study of blood T cell repertoires in COVID-19. The method was immunoSEQ multiplex PCR; TCRdb's version includes in-frame clones alone and lacks a portion of them. The sample gives hundreds of thousands of clones, around 88% of which show up once; approximately 6% is in the top ten. The sequenced sample consisted of PBMCs or T cells enriched from blood (not recorded which). The source of these receptors is a woman in her thirties or forties who had recovered from COVID-19.

This chain connects TRBV27 to TRBJ2-1; D may be TRBD1 (6 bases). Germline V CDR1 and CDR2: MNHEY, SMNVEV (reference sequence). Trimming left V 8 bases short and J 0 bases short, with 11 bases between. The CDR3 is made up of 14 amino acids. Written as DNA, the CDR3 is TGTGCCAGCCAGGGGTTCAGCTCCTACAATGAGCAGTTCTTC. Encoded protein: CASQGFSSYNEQFF.

The chain combines TRBV5-4 with TRBJ1-6, with D uncertain. This CDR3 has 15 residues. V gave up 0 bases and J gave up 1 base, with 5 bases separating them. CDR1 and CDR2 (germline): SGHNT, YYREEE (reference sequence). In DNA, the CDR3 is TGTGCCAGCAGCTTGGCGGGGTCCTATAATTCACCCCTCCACTTT. It is translated as CASSLAGSYNSPLHF.

This chain joins TRBV10-2 and TRBJ2-7, with 11 nucleotides matching TRBD1. J gave up 3 bases and V 3 bases, and 16 bases lay outside the gene matches. CDR1 is WSHSY, CDR2 SAAADI, per germline. The CDR3 length is 19 residues. As DNA, the CDR3 is TGCGCCAGCAGTGATCGGGACAGGGGGTCACCTACTTACTTCTACGAGCAGTACTTC. Translation: CASSDRDRGSPTYFYEQYF.